The 21 T cell receptor beta chains listed next were all sequenced from one sample in a study of T cell responses to AZD1222 COVID-19 vaccine. TCRdb keeps only in-frame clones here, not all; method: immunoSEQ multiplex PCR. This sample carries approximately 140,000 clones, about 93% of them seen once, and the ten largest clones take roughly 4%. The specimen was peripheral blood, collected 28 days after the second AZD1222 dose. The receptors shown here come from an adult who received the AZD1222 COVID-19 vaccine.

This chain links TRBV5-6 with TRBJ1-2, with D uncertain. V lost 0 bases and J lost 5, with 5 bases in between. This CDR3 is built from 12 residues. From germline, CDR1 is SGHDT and CDR2 YYEEEE. The CDR3 spells CASSLALYGYTF. CDR3 DNA: TGTGCCAGCAGCTTGGCCTTATATGGCTACACCTTC.

The V call is TRBV7-2, the J call TRBJ2-7, with D unresolved. From germline, CDR1 is SGHTA and CDR2 FQGNSA. Trimming took 1 base from V and 6 from J, leaving 10 bases between them. The CDR3 spans 13 residues. The CDR3 here is CASSLGVSSEQYF. CDR3 DNA sequence: TGTGCCAGCAGCTTAGGGGTCAGCAGCGAGCAGTACTTC.

The chain has TRBV5-6 and TRBJ2-1; D unclear. This CDR3 is built from 15 residues. Germline CDR1 SGHDT, CDR2 YYEEEE. V lost 2 bases to trimming and J lost 3 bases, with 12 bases between them. The CDR3: CASSFRQARYNEQFF. In DNA, the CDR3 is TGTGCCAGCAGCTTCCGCCAGGCCCGCTACAATGAGCAGTTCTTC.

The chain links TRBV5-4 to TRBJ2-5; D may be TRBD2 (5 bases). Germline V gene lookup returns CDR1 SGHNT and CDR2 YYREEE (reference sequence). V was clipped by 4 bases and J by 0 bases, with 16 bases between them. CDR3 size: 16 residues. CDR3 sequence (DNA): TGTGCCAGCAGCCCACCGGGAATTGGCTACCAAGAGACCCAGTACTTC. Protein sequence: CASSPPGIGYQETQYF. Using reference TRBV5-4 and TRBJ2-5 for the parts outside the CDR3, the full variable domain is ETGVTQSPTHLIKTRGQQVTLRCSSQSGHNTVSWYQQALGQGPQFIFQYYREEENGRGNFPPRFSGLQFPNYSSELNVNALELDDSALYLCASSPPGIGYQETQYFGPGTRLLVL.

This clone was seen once. This chain uses TRBV29-1 with TRBJ2-1; TRBD2 is a possible D gene (5 bases). This CDR3 has 11 residues. With 6 bases removed from V and 7 bases from J, the gap between germline ends came to 10 bases. Germline CDR1 and CDR2: SQVTM and ANQGSEA. The CDR3 reads CSVASGNEQFF. The CDR3 DNA reads TGCAGCGTAGCCAGCGGAAATGAGCAGTTCTTC.

The V and J genes are TRBV11-2 and TRBJ2-1; 11 nucleotides match TRBD2. The CDR3 length is 18 residues. Germline CDR1 SGHAT, CDR2 FQNNGV. J gave up 8 bases and V 5 bases, and 17 bases lay outside the gene matches. The CDR3: CASSPGLAGPSSIHEQFF. DNA of the CDR3: TGTGCCAGCAGCCCCGGACTAGCGGGCCCCAGCAGTATCCATGAGCAGTTCTTC.

This clone occurred a few times. The J gene is TRBJ2-7, the V gene TRBV19; D perhaps matches TRBD1 (7 bases). Germline CDR1 LNHDA, CDR2 SQIVND (reference sequence). This CDR3 region has 15 residues. V was trimmed by 5 bases and J by 3 bases, leaving 17 bases between them. CDR3 sequence (DNA): TGTGCCAGTAGTCCTCAGGGGGACTTTGTCTACGAGCAGTACTTC. Its translation is CASSPQGDFVYEQYF.

The V gene is TRBV7-2, the J gene TRBJ1-4; no firm D call. This CDR3 is 13 amino acids long. Germline V gives CDR1 SGHTA, CDR2 FQGNSA. The V end lost 3 bases, the J end lost 8 bases, and 10 bases lay between the germline ends. The CDR3 loop reads CASSFEFSEKLFF. CDR3 DNA: TGTGCCAGCAGCTTCGAGTTCTCCGAAAAACTGTTTTTT.

The chain carries TRBV6-5 and TRBJ1-5; D possibly corresponds to TRBD1 (6 bases). Per the germline V gene, CDR1 is MNHEY and CDR2 is SVGAGI. Trimming took 6 bases from V and 4 from J, leaving 10 bases between them. This CDR3 comprises 13 residues. CDR3 in DNA: TGTGCCAGCAGGTCCGGACAGAATCAGCCCCAGCATTTT. Translation gives CASRSGQNQPQHF.

V and J are TRBV4-1 and TRBJ1-2; no clear D gene. Germline values: CDR1 MGHRA, CDR2 YSYEKL. The CDR3 loop spans 15 amino acids. V lost 0 bases and J lost 5, with 13 bases in between. CDR3 nucleotides: TGCGCCAGCAGCCAAGAAATAAAGCTTCTTTATGGCTACACCTTC. This sequence encodes CASSQEIKLLYGYTF.

The chain couples TRBV24-1 to TRBJ1-1, with 7 positions matching TRBD1. CDR3 size: 14 residues. J was trimmed by 6 bases and V by 5 bases; bases with no gene match: 8. Per germline, CDR1 KGHDR and CDR2 SFDVKD. As DNA, the CDR3 is TGTGCCACCAGTGTCGGAACAGGGGTGTCTGAAGCTTTCTTT. Its protein product is CATSVGTGVSEAFF.

The genes are TRBV6-2 or TRBV6-3 and TRBJ1-5, with 10 bases that match TRBD1. Trimming at V came to 2 bases and at J to 6 bases, leaving 7 bases not matched to a gene. CDR3 length: 16 amino acids. Looked up from germline, CDR1 is MNHEY and CDR2 is SVGEGT. CDR3 residues: CASSYGGTGVGQPQHF. DNA of the CDR3: TGTGCCAGCAGTTACGGAGGGACAGGGGTCGGTCAGCCCCAGCATTTT.

The V gene is TRBV7-9, the J gene TRBJ1-1; 8 bases are a match to TRBD1. The CDR3 is 17 amino acids. Germline CDR1 reads SEHNR; CDR2 reads FQNEAQ (reference sequence). J was trimmed by 3 bases and V by 4 bases; bases with no gene match: 13. DNA of the CDR3: TGTGCCAGCAGCTCCCCCCTTGTGAGACAGGGGCACACTGAAGCTTTCTTT. Translation: CASSSPLVRQGHTEAFF.

The chain joins TRBV6-2 or TRBV6-3 to TRBJ1-1, with 7 bases lining up with TRBD1. Looked up from germline, CDR1 is MNHEY and CDR2 is SVGEGT. With 0 bases clipped from V and 4 bases from J, the junction kept 11 bases outside the gene matches. The CDR3 sequence is 17 residues long. The CDR3 protein is CASSYSRDSYVGTEAFF. CDR3 DNA: TGTGCCAGCAGTTACTCCCGGGACAGTTATGTGGGCACTGAAGCTTTCTTT.

The V call is TRBV9, the J call TRBJ1-2; weak D call: TRBD1 (5 bases). The germline V and J ends were trimmed by 3 bases and 0 bases, with 12 bases remaining between them. This CDR3 contains 15 residues. Germline-derived CDR1 and CDR2 are SGDLS and YYNGEE. The CDR3 DNA sequence: TGTGCCAGCAGCGCCCGGGACTACCCTAACTATGGCTACACCTTC. Protein: CASSARDYPNYGYTF. The full variable domain, rest sourced from reference TRBV9 and TRBJ1-2, is DSGVTQTPKHLITATGQRVTLRCSPRSGDLSVYWYQQSLDQGLQFLIQYYNGEERAKGNILERFSAQQFPDLHSELNLSSLELGDSALYFCASSARDYPNYGYTFGSGTRLTVV.

This chain connects TRBV19 to TRBJ2-3; 12 nucleotides align to TRBD2. The germline gives CDR1 LNHDA, CDR2 SQIVND (reference sequence). The CDR3 sequence is 19 residues long. The trim removed 1 base at V and 0 bases at J, leaving 8 bases unmatched. CDR3 bases: TGTGCCAGTAGTATAGGGCTAGCGGGAGGGCTCGCTAGCACAGATACGCAGTATTTT. Its protein is CASSIGLAGGLASTDTQYF.

The rearrangement links TRBV4-1 to TRBJ1-1; no clear D gene. The germline V gene has CDR1 MGHRA and CDR2 YSYEKL. The CDR3 consists of 14 residues. Trimming removed 4 bases from V and 1 base from J, with 10 bases in between. The CDR3 reads CASSPTAGNTEAFF. For the CDR3, the DNA is TGCGCCAGCAGCCCCACTGCGGGGAACACTGAAGCTTTCTTT.

The V call is TRBV5-8, the J call TRBJ1-1; 9 bases are a match to TRBD1. Trimming took 6 bases from V and 7 from J; bases not matched to a gene: 10. Germline CDR1 reads SGHTS; CDR2 reads YDEGEE. The CDR3 loop spans 14 amino acids. CDR3: CASTRTGGNGEAFF. In nucleotides, the CDR3 is TGTGCCAGCACCCGCACAGGGGGCAACGGTGAAGCTTTCTTT.

The V call is TRBV5-4, the J call TRBJ1-1, with a possible D match to TRBD1 (5 bases). Trimming shortened V by 3 bases and J by 2 bases, and 14 bases separated the two germline ends. From germline, CDR1 is SGHNT and CDR2 YYREEE (reference sequence). The CDR3 loop spans 15 amino acids. In DNA, the CDR3 is TGTGCCAGCAGCTGGGGGGGAGGGGTTAACACTGAAGCTTTCTTT. It codes for CASSWGGGVNTEAFF.

The rearrangement uses TRBV7-9 and TRBJ2-2; D is ambiguous. V lost 2 bases to trimming and J lost 0 bases, with 7 bases between them. Germline values: CDR1 SEHNR, CDR2 FQNEAQ (reference sequence). This CDR3 has 15 amino acids. The CDR3, as DNA: TGTGCCAGCAGCTTATTGGTTACGAACACCGGGGAGCTGTTTTTT. Translating it yields CASSLLVTNTGELFF.

The chain combines TRBV15 with TRBJ1-1; possible D gene TRBD1, 6 bases. CDR1 and CDR2 from the germline V gene are LNHNV and YYDKDF (reference sequence). This CDR3 has 16 residues. The V end was cut by 2 bases, the J end by 0 bases, with 13 bases between. The CDR3: CATSRNTGTLNTEAFF. The CDR3 DNA reads as TGTGCCACCAGCAGAAACACAGGGACCTTGAACACTGAAGCTTTCTTT.